The present TCR beta chain was sequenced within a study of tumor and adjacent non-tumor tissue in lung cancer. Notes on the study in general: Significantly higher TCR diversity was found in tumor than normal lung.

The library came from three nested PCR rounds adapted from ARM-PCR protocols. TCRdb reprocessed the multiplex PCR reads with MiXCR, giving one entry per CDR3 protein. Of over 130,000 distinct CDR3 sequences in the sample, roughly 70% were seen once. The template was RNA from unsorted bulk tissue. Regarding this clonotype: The antigen is not known. This CDR3 is missing its conserved last phenylalanine or tryptophan, likely due to a read error.

V was trimmed by 4 bases and J by 12 bases, leaving 17 bases between them. Germline CDR1 reads SGHRS; CDR2 reads YFSETQ. The CDR3 runs to 13 residues. The source is a man between 60 and 75 years old with small cell lung cancer. The J gene is TRBJ2-1, the V gene TRBV5-1; weak D call: TRBD1 (5 bases). The material sequenced was lung tumor tissue. The CDR3 reads CASSGAVADGQFI. The DNA for the CDR3 is TGCGCCAGCAGCGGGGCCGTAGCTGACGGGCAGTTCATC.